Below, 11 T cell receptor beta chains from the same sample are listed, as sequenced in a study of blood T cell repertoires in COVID-19. Assay: immunoSEQ multiplex PCR; the TCRdb copy retains only in-frame clones and omits some. The sample has more than 150,000 clones; roughly 87% are singletons. The sample comprised PBMCs or T cells enriched from blood (not recorded which). These receptors all stem from a woman aged 25-40 years who had recovered from COVID-19.

CDR3 coding DNA: TGTGCCAGCAGTTCCTTTGGGACAGGAGGGGAAAAACTGTTTTTT. Protein: CASSSFGTGGEKLFF. V gene TRBV28 combines with J gene TRBJ1-4, with 8 bases matching TRBD1. V shed 4 bases, J shed 8 bases, and the junction held 9 bases outside the gene matches. Germline lookup yields CDR1 MDHEN and CDR2 SYDVKM. The CDR3 runs 15 residues.

The chain has TRBV2 and TRBJ2-1, with D perhaps matching TRBD2 (5 bases). This CDR3 is 13 amino acids long. CDR1 and CDR2 from the germline V gene are SNHLY and FYNNEI. Trimming left V 6 bases short and J 7 bases short, with 13 bases between. CDR3 nucleotides: TGTGCCAGCAGAATAGGGCGGACTAATGAGCAGTTCTTC. Translating it yields CASRIGRTNEQFF.

The chain couples TRBV19 to TRBJ1-6; tentative D call: TRBD1 (5 bases). Germline CDR1 LNHDA, CDR2 SQIVND (reference sequence). Trimming removed 6 bases at V and 7 bases at J, with 13 bases between. This CDR3 comprises 14 residues. The CDR3 loop is CASSKQVTNSPLHF. CDR3 DNA: TGTGCCAGTAGCAAACAGGTTACGAATTCACCCCTCCACTTT.

The J gene is TRBJ1-1, the V gene TRBV29-1, with a weak D call TRBD1 (5 bases). CDR3 length: 17 residues. V was clipped by 0 bases and J by 2 bases, with 19 bases between them. Germline-derived CDR1 and CDR2 are SQVTM and ANQGSEA. The CDR3 bases are TGCAGCGTTGAAGATTACAGGCAGCATCCTTCAAACACTGAAGCTTTCTTT. Encoded protein: CSVEDYRQHPSNTEAFF.

V is TRBV6-5 and J is TRBJ1-1; 8 bases line up with TRBD1. The junction had 4 bases not matched to a gene; V was cut back by 3 bases and J by 7 bases. This CDR3 comprises 13 residues. Germline V gene data show CDR1 as MNHEY and CDR2 as SVGAGI. The CDR3 nucleotides are TGTGCCAGCAGTTATCCGGGACAGGTTGAAGCTTTCTTT. Translating gives CASSYPGQVEAFF.

The chain employs TRBV5-1 and TRBJ1-2, with TRBD1 as a possible D gene (5 bases). There are 14 residues in the CDR3. V shed 4 bases and J shed 8 bases, with 18 bases lying between them. Germline V CDR1 and CDR2: SGHRS, YFSETQ. The CDR3 region is CASSPEGRTGGYTF. The CDR3 nucleotides read TGCGCCAGCAGCCCGGAGGGGAGGACGGGCGGCTACACCTTC.

The chain carries TRBV4-3 and TRBJ1-1; D gene unclear. Per the germline V gene, CDR1 is LGHNA and CDR2 is YSLEER. V lost 1 base, J lost 4 bases, and 13 bases lay in between. This CDR3 contains 15 residues. The CDR3 reads CASSQVPRTATEAFF. The CDR3 DNA follows: TGCGCCAGCAGCCAAGTCCCTAGAACCGCCACTGAAGCTTTCTTT.

The gene calls are TRBV4-1 and TRBJ2-4; D uncertain. Trimming removed 3 bases from V and 8 bases from J, with 8 bases in between. CDR3 length: 12 residues. The germline V gene has CDR1 MGHRA and CDR2 YSYEKL. CDR3 DNA sequence: TGCGCCAGCAGCCACCCCGAGGACATTCAGTACTTC. This encodes CASSHPEDIQYF.

This clone was observed a few times. The rearrangement links TRBV28 to TRBJ2-7; 8 bases match TRBD2. CDR3 length: 14 amino acids. Per the germline V gene, CDR1 is MDHEN and CDR2 is SYDVKM. With 6 bases clipped from V and 0 bases from J, the junction kept 4 bases outside the gene matches. CDR3 protein: CASRHSGNSYEQYF. DNA of the CDR3: TGTGCCAGCAGACATAGCGGGAACTCCTACGAGCAGTACTTC.

This clone was seen just once. The rearrangement uses TRBV15 and TRBJ2-1; a weak D match, TRBD2 (5 bases). The CDR3 extends over 15 amino acids. Trimming left V 4 bases short and J 0 bases short, with 10 bases between. Germline-derived CDR1 and CDR2 are LNHNV and YYDKDF (reference sequence). The CDR3 bases are TGTGCCACCAGCAAGCGGACCAGCTCCTACAATGAGCAGTTCTTC. The encoded protein is CATSKRTSSYNEQFF.

The rearrangement uses TRBV4-3 and TRBJ1-5; possible D gene TRBD1, 5 bases. Germline V gene data show CDR1 as LGHNA and CDR2 as YSLEER. The CDR3 covers 14 residues. Trimming removed 2 bases from V and 9 bases from J, with 14 bases in between. As DNA, the CDR3 is TGCGCCAGCAGCCAACGGGAGGGACTGCGGCCCCAGCATTTT. Its protein product is CASSQREGLRPQHF.